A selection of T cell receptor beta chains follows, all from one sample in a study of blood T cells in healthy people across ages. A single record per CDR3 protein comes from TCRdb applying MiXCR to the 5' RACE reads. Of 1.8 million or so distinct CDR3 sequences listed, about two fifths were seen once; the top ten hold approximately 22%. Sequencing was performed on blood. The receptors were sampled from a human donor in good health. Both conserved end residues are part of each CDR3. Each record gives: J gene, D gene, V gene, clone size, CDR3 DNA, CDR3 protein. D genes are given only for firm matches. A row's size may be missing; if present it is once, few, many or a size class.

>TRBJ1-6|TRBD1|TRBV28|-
TGTGCCAGCACCTCAATAACGGACAGGTTCTCTAGCTCCTATAATTCACCCCTCCACTTT
CASTSITDRFSSSYNSPLHF
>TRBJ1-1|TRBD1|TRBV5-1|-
TGCGCCAGCAGCTGGGGACAGTCACAGGTTACTTCGCCTGAAGCTTTCTTT
CASSWGQSQVTSPEAFF
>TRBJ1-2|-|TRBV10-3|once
TGTGCCAGGAGAGGTGAGGGCCTCTATAGCTACACCTTC
CARRGEGLYSYTF
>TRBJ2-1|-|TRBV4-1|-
TGCGCCAGCAGCCAAGATTCCACCCCCTTTAGTGAGCAGTTCTTC
CASSQDSTPFSEQFF
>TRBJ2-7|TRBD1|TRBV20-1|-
TGCAGTGCCTTCCTTACGACAGGGGTTCGCGAGCAGTACTTC
CSAFLTTGVREQYF
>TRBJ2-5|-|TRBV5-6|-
TGTGCCAGCAGCTTGAATACCGGGGTGGGGACCCAGTACTTC
CASSLNTGVGTQYF
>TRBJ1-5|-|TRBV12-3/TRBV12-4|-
TGTGCCAGCAGTTCGCGGGGGGAGGGTCAGCCCCAGCATTTT
CASSSRGEGQPQHF
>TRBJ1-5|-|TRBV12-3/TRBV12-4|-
TGTGCCAGCAGTTTAGGGCAGCTCTCAAAGCCCCAGCATTTT
CASSLGQLSKPQHF
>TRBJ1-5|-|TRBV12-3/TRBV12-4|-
TGTGCCAGCAGCCCCGGGACTCCTGGGGGGCCCCAGCATTTT
CASSPGTPGGPQHF
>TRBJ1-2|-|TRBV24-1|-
TGTGCCACCAGTAAAGGACAGCAGTGCTATGGCTACACCTTC
CATSKGQQCYGYTF
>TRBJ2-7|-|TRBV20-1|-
TGCAGTGCCGAGAGGGGCTCCTACAATGAGCAGTACTTC
CSAERGSYNEQYF